This T cell receptor (beta chain) was sequenced for a study of T cell responses to AZD1222 COVID-19 vaccine. Overall study findings and caveats: It was only after the peak T cell response that any repertoires were sampled. Two AZD1222 doses significantly raised spike-specific TCR breadth and depth over controls.

Concerning this clone: The antigen is unknown.

TCRdb keeps only in-frame clones here, not all; method: immunoSEQ multiplex PCR. The repertoire consists of 110,000 or so clones, with 70% to 90% occurring once and the leading ten covering approximately 8.8%. The input for sequencing was peripheral blood, taken on day 0 of AZD1222 vaccination. This receptor was identified in an adult in good health.

The CDR3 nucleotides read TGTGCCACCAGTGACCCCGGGGAGCTAAATCAGCCCCAGCATTTT. This codes for CATSDPGELNQPQHF. The chain links TRBV24-1 to TRBJ1-5; D gene ambiguous. The CDR3 sequence is 15 residues long. CDR1 is KGHDR and CDR2 is SFDVKD in the germline V gene. V was pared by 4 bases and J by 4 bases, with 13 bases between.